This entry features one T cell receptor beta chain sequence. Other DNA variants within this sample encode the same CDR3. The data were obtained in a study of blood T cell repertoires in COVID-19. Assay: immunoSEQ multiplex PCR; the TCRdb copy retains only in-frame clones and omits some. The repertoire holds 340,000 or so clones, with about 86% as singletons. V lost 1 base, J lost 1 base, and 7 bases lay in between. Germline CDR1 SGHTA, CDR2 FQGNSA. The CDR3 totals 14 residues. V is TRBV7-2 and J is TRBJ2-5, with a possible D match to TRBD1 (6 bases). This TCR came from a woman in her thirties or forties with acute COVID-19. The specimen was PBMCs or T cells enriched from blood (not recorded which). CDR3 amino acids: CASSLGGGQETQYF. The CDR3 nucleotides are TGTGCCAGCAGCTTAGGAGGGGGCCAAGAGACCCAGTACTTC.